These T cell receptor beta chains were read from a single sample in a study of blood T cell repertoires in COVID-19. Assay used: immunoSEQ multiplex PCR; TCRdb lists only in-frame clones, some missing. The repertoire holds more than 200,000 clones, 85% to 90% seen once, with 1.5% to 2% in the top ten. Sequencing was done on a sample of PBMCs or T cells enriched from blood (not recorded which). These receptors were obtained from a man aged 35 to 55 who had recovered from COVID-19. Each CDR3 is given with its conserved first and last residue. A D gene is named only where the DNA matches it firmly.

CDR3 protein,D gene,V gene
CASSGRDRGPSDGYTF,TRBD1,TRBV5-6
CAWSEGVNYGYTF,NA,TRBV30
CASRPPEQAYGYTF,NA,TRBV6-6
CASSERARTSGRIGRFF,TRBD2,TRBV10-1
CASSAQGWGNTEAFF,NA,TRBV2
CASSLGGLAGASVEQYF,TRBD2,TRBV7-2
CASSRLSGTRVNEQFF,TRBD2,TRBV3-1/TRBV3-2
CASSLVGGGGSPLHF,NA,TRBV7-2
CASSLIAGVGTGELFF,TRBD2,TRBV11-2
CATSGPGTENTGELFF,TRBD1,TRBV24-1
CASSLWLTDRGQPQHF,TRBD1,TRBV5-5
CASRQGLFEAFF,TRBD1,TRBV28
CARSPWTGKETQYF,TRBD1,TRBV5-3
CAWTPGTGNTEAFF,TRBD1,TRBV30
CASSVGGSGRANTGELFF,TRBD2,TRBV9
CASSLASRETQYF,NA,TRBV5-1
CATSRATGDLGYTF,TRBD1,TRBV15
CASSLMGDGTGELFF,NA,TRBV7-2
CASNEGLAGGRETQYF,TRBD2,TRBV2
CAITRTGDNTGELFF,TRBD1,TRBV10-3
CASSHLTGGGFTEAFF,TRBD1,TRBV4-1
CASSQVSTEGNTIYF,NA,TRBV3-1/TRBV3-2
CASSIGTGGYEKLFF,TRBD1,TRBV7-9
CASSLMAGGPGETQYF,TRBD2,TRBV11-2
CASSSTRATDTQYF,NA,TRBV7-8
CASSLGTSGEIYEQYF,TRBD2,TRBV9
CASSQDLFGQGLVLSGANVLTF,TRBD1,TRBV4-3
CASSDHGTGYTEAFF,TRBD1,TRBV6-2/TRBV6-3
CASSLTGTGVEEQYF,TRBD1,TRBV7-3
CASSFPSGAQETQYF,TRBD2,TRBV11-2
CASGTLAKNIQYF,NA,TRBV7-9
CASSSTGSSGANVLTF,NA,TRBV28
CSVEEIRGTEAFF,NA,TRBV29-1
CASSLGGTTAFF,NA,TRBV11-2
CASSLDRRKDTSGADYGYTF,NA,TRBV11-3
CASSLGRVDQETQYF,NA,TRBV7-9
CASSQHYSSGNTIYF,NA,TRBV4-3
CASSFAGQGADIQYF,TRBD1,TRBV7-2
CASSVVPGVQETQYF,NA,TRBV9
CASSSPPGQGGNYGYTF,TRBD1,TRBV7-9
CASSVGQGPMNTEAFF,TRBD1,TRBV9